The 28 T cell receptor beta chains below all came from one sample that was sequenced in a study of cytomegalovirus exposure and HLA in healthy donors. The PCR contained 60 Vbeta and 13 Jbeta primers. The data were produced by immunoSEQ multiplex PCR, yet TCRdb's version contains in-frame clones alone and is incomplete. The sample holds about 95,000 clones, 81% seen once. Sequencing used PBMCs. The receptors were gathered from a woman between 65 and 79 years old in good health and CMV-seropositive.

This chain connects TRBV2 to TRBJ2-2; 7 bases line up with TRBD2. In germline, CDR1 is SNHLY, CDR2 FYNNEI. The CDR3 sequence is 14 residues long. Trimming cost V 5 bases and J 2 bases; bases outside gene matches: 2. The CDR3 loop is CASSSSGNTGELFF. CDR3 DNA: TGTGCCAGCAGTTCTAGCGGAAACACCGGGGAGCTGTTTTTT.

The chain is built from TRBV5-4 and TRBJ2-5; TRBD1 matches at 9 bases. This CDR3 has 14 amino acids. Looked up from germline, CDR1 is SGHNT and CDR2 is YYREEE (reference sequence). Trimming at V came to 3 bases and at J to 5 bases, leaving 5 bases not matched to a gene. The CDR3, as DNA: TGTGCCAGCAGCTCGGGACAGGGTATGGAGACCCAGTACTTC. This gives the protein CASSSGQGMETQYF.

The rearrangement links TRBV6-6 to TRBJ2-1; 8 bases map to TRBD1. From germline, CDR1 is MNHNY and CDR2 SVGAGI (reference sequence). V shed 11 bases, J shed 1 base, and the junction held 10 bases outside the gene matches. This CDR3 is built from 15 residues. This CDR3 is CASLEDRASYNEQFF. The CDR3 DNA follows: TGTGCCTCACTCGAGGACAGGGCATCCTACAATGAGCAGTTCTTC.

V is TRBV6-5 and J is TRBJ2-7, with no clear D. The CDR3 is 13 amino acids. Germline-derived CDR1 and CDR2 are MNHEY and SVGAGI. Trimming removed 5 bases from V and 6 bases from J, with 14 bases in between. This chain's CDR3 is CASSLFGSSEQYF. DNA for the CDR3: TGTGCCAGCAGTCTATTCGGTTCGAGCGAGCAGTACTTC.

CDR3 loop: CASSSLGTGGYNEQFF. As DNA, the CDR3 is TGTGCCAGCAGCTCCCTGGGGACCGGGGGGTACAATGAGCAGTTCTTC. V is TRBV11-3 and J is TRBJ2-1, with 7 bases fitting TRBD2. The CDR3 contains 16 residues. The junction had 10 bases not matched to a gene; V was cut back by 4 bases and J by 4 bases. CDR1 is SGHNT and CDR2 is YENEEA in the germline V gene.

The rearrangement links TRBV28 to TRBJ1-6; tentative D call: TRBD1 (6 bases). V dropped 5 bases and J dropped 9 bases, with 17 bases sitting between them. The CDR3 loop spans 15 amino acids. Germline assignment: CDR1 MDHEN and CDR2 SYDVKM. The CDR3 DNA is TGTGCCAGCAGTCCTTCCGGCGGGGGCGGTTCACCCCTCCACTTT. As protein: CASSPSGGGGSPLHF.

This chain links TRBV5-1 with TRBJ2-1, with 8 nucleotides matching TRBD1. Germline lookup yields CDR1 SGHRS and CDR2 YFSETQ. The CDR3 has 14 amino acids. V shed 5 bases, J shed 8 bases, and the junction held 9 bases outside the gene matches. CDR3 bases: TGCGCCAGCAGGAGGGGGCAGGGGGCCTATGAGCAGTTCTTC. Residues: CASRRGQGAYEQFF.

The chain joins TRBV5-6 to TRBJ2-6, with D perhaps TRBD1 (6 bases). The CDR3 is made up of 19 amino acids. Germline assignment: CDR1 SGHDT and CDR2 YYEEEE. The ends were cut back, 0 bases at V and 1 base at J, with 17 bases in the middle. In DNA, the CDR3 is TGTGCCAGCAGCTTGGGCAGGGGCTCATTAGGGTCTGGGGCCAACGTCCTGACTTTC. Translating gives CASSLGRGSLGSGANVLTF.

V usage is TRBV5-4 and J usage is TRBJ2-7; 7 bases agree with TRBD1. The germline gives CDR1 SGHNT, CDR2 YYREEE (reference sequence). V was clipped by 2 bases and J by 4 bases; unmatched bases: 6. The CDR3 extends over 14 amino acids. The CDR3 DNA sequence: TGTGCCAGCAGCTTACCGGGACAGTTTTACGAGCAGTACTTC. Encoded protein: CASSLPGQFYEQYF. The whole variable domain, filled in from reference TRBV5-4 and TRBJ2-7, reads ETGVTQSPTHLIKTRGQQVTLRCSSQSGHNTVSWYQQALGQGPQFIFQYYREEENGRGNFPPRFSGLQFPNYSSELNVNALELDDSALYLCASSLPGQFYEQYFGPGTRLTVT.

This chain's CDR3 is CASSPPGGEQFF. In nucleotides, the CDR3 is TGTGCCAGCAGCCCCCCGGGAGGGGAGCAGTTCTTC. The chain combines TRBV7-9 with TRBJ2-1; 8 bases agree with TRBD2. Trimming cost V 5 bases and J 10 bases; bases outside gene matches: 4. CDR1 and CDR2 from the germline V gene are SEHNR and FQNEAQ (reference sequence). The CDR3 is made up of 12 amino acids.

The rearrangement joins TRBV19 to TRBJ1-4; a possible D gene is TRBD1 (5 bases). This CDR3 spans 13 amino acids. V was clipped by 5 bases and J by 11 bases, with 15 bases between them. CDR1 LNHDA and CDR2 SQIVND come from the germline V gene (reference sequence). The CDR3 loop reads CASSGEGHMKLFF. The CDR3 coding sequence is TGTGCCAGTAGTGGGGAAGGACATATGAAACTGTTTTTT.

The gene calls are TRBV9 and TRBJ1-4; TRBD1 is a possible D gene (6 bases). Looked up from germline, CDR1 is SGDLS and CDR2 is YYNGEE. V was shortened by 3 bases and J by 5 bases, with 14 bases between the two germline ends. The CDR3 is 15 residues long. For the CDR3, the DNA is TGTGCCAGCAGCGCCTCAGGGGCCCCGAATGAAAAACTGTTTTTT. It specifies CASSASGAPNEKLFF.

This clone was detected once. The chain links TRBV5-1 to TRBJ1-1; TRBD1 is a possible D gene (6 bases). V lost 4 bases to trimming and J lost 3 bases, with 16 bases between them. The CDR3 length is 15 residues. CDR1 is SGHRS and CDR2 is YFSETQ in the germline V gene. The CDR3 region is CASSTLQGMDTEAFF. The CDR3 bases are TGCGCCAGCAGCACCCTACAGGGAATGGACACTGAAGCTTTCTTT.

The CDR3 DNA is TGCGCCAGCAGCTTGATGGTCTTAGCGGATGAAGAGACCCAGTACTTC. Amino acids: CASSLMVLADEETQYF. The chain recombines TRBV5-1 with TRBJ2-5; D is possibly TRBD2 (6 bases). CDR1 and CDR2 (germline): SGHRS, YFSETQ. With 1 base removed from V and 3 bases from J, the gap between germline ends came to 16 bases. The CDR3 length is 16 residues.

This chain connects TRBV7-2 to TRBJ1-5; 9 positions match TRBD1. Losses at the gene ends were 5 bases for V and 7 bases for J; bases not matched to a gene: 6. This CDR3 has 14 residues. The V gene's germline CDR1 is SGHTA and CDR2 FQGNSA. The CDR3, as DNA: TGTGCCAGCAGCCTAGGGGGGACAGGGCAGCCCCAGCATTTT. This translates into CASSLGGTGQPQHF.

This chain uses TRBV30 with TRBJ2-3; 7 nucleotides match TRBD2. V lost 3 bases to trimming and J lost 5 bases; unmatched junction nucleotides: 14. Germline CDR1 and CDR2: GTSNPN and SVGIG (reference sequence). The CDR3 runs 16 residues. The CDR3: CAWSWGGNPLKDTQYF. CDR3 nucleotide sequence: TGTGCCTGGAGCTGGGGGGGGAACCCACTCAAAGATACGCAGTATTTT.

The J gene is TRBJ2-1, the V gene TRBV5-1; the match to TRBD1 covers 7 bases. V lost 4 bases, J lost 3 bases, and 7 bases stayed unmatched. The CDR3 is 15 residues long. The V gene's germline CDR1 is SGHRS and CDR2 YFSETQ. CDR3: CASSAVDRNYNEQFF. CDR3 coding DNA: TGCGCCAGCAGCGCCGTGGACAGGAACTACAATGAGCAGTTCTTC.

The chain combines TRBV7-2 with TRBJ2-3; tentative D call: TRBD2 (6 bases). With 5 bases removed from V and 4 bases from J, the gap between germline ends came to 19 bases. The germline gives CDR1 SGHTA, CDR2 FQGNSA. The CDR3 has 16 amino acids. The CDR3 bases are TGTGCCAGCAGCGCACGGGACTCTCGAGGCGCAGATACGCAGTATTTT. Protein product: CASSARDSRGADTQYF.

The gene calls are TRBV2 and TRBJ1-1, with D uncertain. Germline values: CDR1 SNHLY, CDR2 FYNNEI. The CDR3 totals 12 residues. V shed 6 bases and J shed 1 base, with 6 bases lying between them. CDR3: CASRVQNTEAFF. The CDR3 DNA reads as TGTGCCAGCAGGGTACAGAACACTGAAGCTTTCTTT.

The V and J genes are TRBV20-1 and TRBJ2-7, with D perhaps TRBD2 (5 bases). Trimming removed 2 bases at V and 6 bases at J, with 8 bases between. Germline V gene sequence: CDR1 DFQATT, CDR2 SNEGSKA (reference sequence). The CDR3 sequence is 11 residues long. This chain's CDR3 is CSARLASEQYF. The CDR3 region has the DNA TGCAGTGCTAGACTAGCTTCCGAGCAGTACTTC.

The chain links TRBV28 to TRBJ2-1; TRBD1 agrees at 8 bases. This CDR3 is built from 15 residues. After removal of 6 bases from V and 0 bases from J, the junction contained 4 bases not matched to a gene. Germline CDR1 is MDHEN and CDR2 is SYDVKM. The CDR3 here is CASRRDRSSYNEQFF. The DNA of the CDR3 is TGTGCCAGCAGAAGGGACAGGAGCTCCTACAATGAGCAGTTCTTC. Full variable domain (outside the CDR3, taken from reference TRBV28 and TRBJ2-1): DVKVTQSSRYLVKRTGEKVFLECVQDMDHENMFWYRQDPGLGLRLIYFSYDVKMKEKGDIPEGYSVSREKKERFSLILESASTNQTSMYLCASRRDRSSYNEQFFGPGTRLTVL.

This rearrangement joins TRBV10-3 to TRBJ2-5; TRBD2 matches at 9 bases. The J call is uncertain, as TRBJ2-7 better fits the DNA end. The CDR3 extends over 15 amino acids. In germline, CDR1 is ENHRY, CDR2 SYGVKD. The CDR3 bases are TGTGCCATCAGTCCAGGAGCGGGAGGAGTTTACGAGCAGTACTTC. Translating it yields CAISPGAGGVYEQYF.

This rearrangement joins TRBV7-8 to TRBJ2-6, with a possible D match to TRBD2 (6 bases). V was shortened by 10 bases and J by 0 bases, with 16 bases between the two germline ends. The CDR3 contains 16 residues. Germline V CDR1 and CDR2: SGHVS, FQNEAQ. For the CDR3, the DNA is TGTGCCATCTGGGGGGTATTAAGCTCTGGGGCCAACGTCCTGACTTTC. Protein: CAIWGVLSSGANVLTF.

This clone has only a few counts. V usage is TRBV13 and J usage is TRBJ2-3; D is ambiguous. This CDR3 comprises 16 residues. Germline V gene lookup returns CDR1 PRHDT and CDR2 FYEKMQ (reference sequence). V was pared by 4 bases and J by 0 bases, with 14 bases between. The CDR3 loop reads CASSYLLTTSTDTQYF. The CDR3 region has the DNA TGTGCCAGCAGCTACCTACTTACGACTAGCACAGATACGCAGTATTTT.

The V and J genes are TRBV30 and TRBJ1-4; 7 bases are a match to TRBD1. This CDR3 spans 16 amino acids. Trimming at V came to 7 bases and at J to 3 bases, leaving 14 bases not matched to a gene. The germline CDR1 and CDR2 sequences are GTSNPN and SVGIG (reference sequence). CDR3 nucleotides: TGTGCCTCTACCTCAAAGGAGGGGGCAGCTAATGAAAAACTGTTTTTT. The encoded protein is CASTSKEGAANEKLFF.

The V gene is TRBV5-4, the J gene TRBJ1-3; 7 bases agree with TRBD1. V lost 4 bases to trimming and J lost 4 bases; unmatched junction nucleotides: 2. CDR1 and CDR2 (germline): SGHNT, YYREEE (reference sequence). The CDR3 has 13 residues. The CDR3 here is CASSVQGGNTIYF. CDR3 nucleotide sequence: TGTGCCAGCAGCGTACAGGGGGGAAACACCATATATTTT.

The chain recombines TRBV9 with TRBJ2-3; weak D call: TRBD1 (6 bases). The length of the CDR3 is 16 residues. Trimming removed 0 bases at V and 6 bases at J, with 17 bases between. The V gene's germline CDR1 is SGDLS and CDR2 YYNGEE. CDR3 in amino acids: CASSVGSGVRSDTQYF. The CDR3 DNA sequence: TGTGCCAGCAGCGTAGGATCAGGGGTGAGATCGGATACGCAGTATTTT.

The V and J genes are TRBV15 and TRBJ1-1; D is unclear. The CDR3 runs 15 residues. V lost 0 bases and J 1 base, leaving 9 bases between the germline ends. Looked up from germline, CDR1 is LNHNV and CDR2 is YYDKDF (reference sequence). The CDR3 is CATSRDLLRNTEAFF. CDR3 nucleotide sequence: TGTGCCACCAGCAGAGATCTGTTGCGGAACACTGAAGCTTTCTTT. Full variable domain (outside the CDR3, taken from reference TRBV15 and TRBJ1-1): DAMVIQNPRYQVTQFGKPVTLSCSQTLNHNVMYWYQQKSSQAPKLLFHYYDKDFNNEADTPDNFQSRRPNTSFCFLDIRSPGLGDTAMYLCATSRDLLRNTEAFFGQGTRLTVV.